The next 19 T cell receptor beta chains were all read from a single sample in a study of breast tumors, draining lymph nodes, adjacent tissues. Each CDR3 protein is one row after TCRdb ran MiXCR on the multiplex PCR reads. The repertoire has under 20,000 distinct CDR3 sequences, 55% to 75% of them found once; the top ten carry 15% to 20%. Input material: tumor-adjacent breast tissue. Receptors were obtained from a female donor with breast cancer. Some clones in this sample may be carry-over from other donors' samples.

The V call is TRBV15, the J call TRBJ2-3; 16 positions match TRBD2. Trimming took 0 bases from V and 2 from J; bases not matched to a gene: 11. Germline values: CDR1 LNHNV, CDR2 YYDKDF (reference sequence). This CDR3 is built from 21 residues. This CDR3 reads CATSRDGGTSGGAPPTDTQYF. In DNA form, the CDR3 reads TGTGCCACCAGCAGAGATGGTGGGACTAGCGGGGGGGCCCCCCCCACAGATACGCAGTATTTT. Combining the CDR3 with reference TRBV15 and TRBJ2-3 gives the whole variable domain DAMVIQNPRYQVTQFGKPVTLSCSQTLNHNVMYWYQQKSSQAPKLLFHYYDKDFNNEADTPDNFQSRRPNTSFCFLDIRSPGLGDTAMYLCATSRDGGTSGGAPPTDTQYFGPGTRLTVL.

Judged by abundance, this clonotype is medium-sized. V and J are TRBV15 and TRBJ1-2; D is undetermined. From germline, CDR1 is LNHNV and CDR2 YYDKDF (reference sequence). This CDR3 contains 13 residues. The V end lost 1 base, the J end lost 2 bases, and 5 bases lay between the germline ends. CDR3: CATSRGGNYGYTF. The CDR3 region has the DNA TGTGCCACCAGCAGAGGTGGGAACTATGGCTACACCTTC.

The chain joins TRBV18 to TRBJ2-7, with a possible D match to TRBD2 (5 bases). CDR3 size: 14 residues. The ends were cut back, 1 base at V and 5 bases at J, with 12 bases in the middle. Per germline, CDR1 KGHSH and CDR2 LQKENI. CDR3 DNA sequence: TGTGCCAGCTCACCACAAGTGGCCGGGGACGAGCAGTACTTC. It codes for CASSPQVAGDEQYF.

A note on this clonotype: The conserved phenylalanine or tryptophan is not found at the CDR3 terminus, so this likely reflects a read error. V usage is TRBV28 and J usage is TRBJ1-1, with TRBD1 as a possible D gene (6 bases). The germline V and J ends were trimmed by 2 bases and 2 bases, with 18 bases remaining between them. This CDR3 is built from 17 residues. In germline, CDR1 is MDHEN, CDR2 SYDVKM. This CDR3 is CASSLNFGGGGNTEAFV. CDR3 nucleotides: TGTGCCAGCAGTTTAAATTTCGGCGGGGGCGGAAACACTGAAGCTTTCGTT.

Sample share makes this clonotype medium-sized (0.01 to 0.1%). CDR3 sequence (DNA): TGTGCCAGCCGGTTAGCGGGGAGTTACAATGAGCAGTTCTTC. Translated: CASRLAGSYNEQFF. The V and J genes are TRBV2 and TRBJ2-1, with TRBD2 matching over 8 bases. This CDR3 is 14 amino acids long. CDR1 is SNHLY and CDR2 is FYNNEI in the germline V gene. V dropped 8 bases and J dropped 4; count of bases not matched to a gene: 7.

The chain links TRBV11-3 to TRBJ2-1; no clear D. With 1 base removed from V and 14 bases from J, the gap between germline ends came to 9 bases. CDR1 and CDR2 (germline): SGHNT, YENEEA. CDR3 size: 11 residues. The CDR3 DNA sequence: TGTGCCAGCAGCTTAGGGCTCGGAAAGTTCTTC. The encoded protein is CASSLGLGKFF.

This clonotype was seen once. The V call is TRBV20-1, the J call TRBJ2-3, with 9 bases matching TRBD2. Germline loops: CDR1 DFQATT, CDR2 SNEGSKA (reference sequence). V lost 1 base, J lost 3 bases, and 5 bases stayed unmatched. The CDR3 extends over 15 amino acids. The CDR3 nucleotides read TGCAGTGCTAGAGCGGCTAGCGGGAATACAGATACGCAGTATTTT. This codes for CSARAASGNTDTQYF.

The chain combines TRBV6-2 or TRBV6-3 with TRBJ2-3; D gene unclear. CDR1 is MNHEY and CDR2 is SVGEGT in the germline V gene. V dropped 1 base and J dropped 1 base, with 6 bases sitting between them. The CDR3 loop spans 14 amino acids. In DNA form, the CDR3 reads TGTGCCAGCAGTTACTTCTCCGGCACAGATACGCAGTATTTT. Protein: CASSYFSGTDTQYF.

The J gene is TRBJ1-3, the V gene TRBV10-3; TRBD1 agrees at 8 bases. Germline loops: CDR1 ENHRY, CDR2 SYGVKD. The V segment lost 6 bases and the J segment 0 bases; nucleotides outside the gene matches: 13. There are 18 residues in the CDR3. In DNA, the CDR3 is TGTGCCATCAGCGACGTCCTGGACAGGGCCGGCTCTGGAAACACCATATATTTT. As protein: CAISDVLDRAGSGNTIYF.

This clonotype is a singleton in its sample. The CDR3 does not end in the conserved phenylalanine or tryptophan, so this is likely a read error. The chain couples TRBV7-9 to TRBJ1-2; D remains ambiguous. Germline V gene data show CDR1 as SEHNR and CDR2 as FQNEAQ (reference sequence). This CDR3 has 14 amino acids. The V gene lost 5 bases and the J gene lost 2 bases, with 12 bases spanning the gap. CDR3 DNA: TGTGCCAGCAGCCCGGGGTTAGGGAACTATGGCTACACCCTC. Translated: CASSPGLGNYGYTL.

This clonotype was seen ten or more times. The chain joins TRBV20-1 to TRBJ2-5; 11 bases fit TRBD2. J lost 10 bases, V lost 5 bases, and 18 bases had no gene match. Germline CDR1 and CDR2: DFQATT and SNEGSKA (reference sequence). The CDR3 covers 16 residues. The CDR3 reads CSAHVTGTSGASVQYF. CDR3 in DNA: TGCAGTGCTCATGTGACCGGGACTAGCGGTGCGTCTGTCCAGTACTTC.

Many counts were recorded for this clonotype. A single base separates this from a much larger clone, so it may be a read error. The gene calls are TRBV18 and TRBJ1-2; unclear D gene. Germline values: CDR1 KGHSH, CDR2 LQKENI. This CDR3 spans 12 amino acids. The CDR3 sequence: CASSPDNYGHTF. The CDR3 region has the DNA TGTGCCAGCTCACCCGATAACTATGGCCACACCTTC. The full variable domain, rest sourced from reference TRBV18 and TRBJ1-2, is NAGVMQNPRHLVRRRGQEARLRCSPMKGHSHVYWYRQLPEEGLKFMVYLQKENIIDESGMPKERFSAEFPKEGPSILRIQQVVRGDSAAYFCASSPDNYGHTFGSGTRLTVV.

On this clonotype: One end of the junction is discordant with germline, which a read error may explain. The chain has TRBV10-3 and TRBJ1-6, with D maybe TRBD1 (6 bases). The germline V gene has CDR1 ENHRY and CDR2 SYGVKD. The CDR3 consists of 13 residues. The CDR3 DNA follows: TGTGCCATATCGGACAGTTACAAATTCCCCCCCCACTTT. It yields the protein CAISDSYKFPPHF.

V usage is TRBV24-1 and J usage is TRBJ2-3, with a weak D call TRBD1 (6 bases). Trimming stripped 4 bases from V and 3 bases from J, with 10 bases between. The CDR3 consists of 14 residues. The germline gives CDR1 KGHDR, CDR2 SFDVKD. CDR3 sequence: CATSDLQGTDTQYF. For the CDR3, the DNA is TGTGCCACCAGTGACCTCCAGGGGACAGATACGCAGTATTTT.

The V call is TRBV20-1, the J call TRBJ1-6; a possible D gene is TRBD1 (5 bases). The V end was cut by 2 bases, the J end by 6 bases, with 14 bases between. The germline V gene has CDR1 DFQATT and CDR2 SNEGSKA (reference sequence). The CDR3 is made up of 15 amino acids. This CDR3 reads CSARLRQGTNSPLHF. CDR3 DNA: TGCAGTGCTAGACTACGGCAGGGAACTAATTCACCCCTCCACTTT.

This clonotype was seen at least ten times. The chain has TRBV4-3 and TRBJ2-1; D might be TRBD1 (6 bases). Germline V gene data show CDR1 as LGHNA and CDR2 as YSLEER. Trimming took off 4 bases at V and 5 bases at J, with 15 bases between the two ends. This CDR3 is 15 amino acids long. CDR3 sequence (DNA): TGCGCCAGCAGCCTATCACAGGGATGGAACAATGAGCAGTTCTTC. Translated, it gives CASSLSQGWNNEQFF.

This clonotype was counted ten times or more. This chain links TRBV6-5 with TRBJ1-2, with D maybe TRBD1 (6 bases). In germline, CDR1 is MNHEY, CDR2 SVGAGI. Trimming took 5 bases from V and 2 from J, leaving 18 bases between them. This CDR3 spans 16 amino acids. CDR3 residues: CASSPRDLGQNYGYTF. The CDR3 DNA reads as TGTGCCAGCAGTCCCCGGGATCTTGGACAGAACTATGGCTACACCTTC.

This chain connects TRBV7-2 to TRBJ1-2, with D possibly matching TRBD1 (6 bases). The CDR3 is 15 amino acids. Germline CDR1 is SGHTA and CDR2 is FQGNSA. Trimming took 8 bases from V and 7 from J, leaving 23 bases between them. The CDR3 nucleotides are TGTGCCAGCCGAGCCCACACAGGGCCCTTTTCTGGCTACACCTTC. Translating it yields CASRAHTGPFSGYTF.

To note about this clonotype: Compared with germline, one end of the junction differs, possibly owing to a read error. The CDR3 sequence: CASSLGAVATYEQHF. CDR3 nucleotide sequence: TGTGCCAGCAGCTTAGGGGCGGTTGCAACCTACGAGCAGCACTTC. The gene calls are TRBV7-9 and TRBJ2-7; no firm D call. This CDR3 is 15 amino acids long. Germline V lookup: CDR1 SEHNR, CDR2 FQNEAQ (reference sequence).